These T cell receptor beta chains were read from a single sample in a study of blood T cell repertoires in COVID-19. Sequencing was performed with immunoSEQ multiplex PCR; in TCRdb, only in-frame clones are kept and a portion is missing. There are roughly 180,000 clones in the sample; around four fifths occur only once, and around 6.7% lies in the top ten. The specimen was peripheral blood. The receptors come from a woman in her thirties or forties with COVID-19, enrolled during active disease. Each CDR3 is given with its conserved first and last residue. Fields, in order: V gene, clone size, D gene, J gene, CDR3 protein, CDR3 DNA. D genes are given only for firm matches. The size of a clone is reported for some rows only, either as once, few or many, or as a class for expanded clones.

TRBV6-4	NA	NA	TRBJ1-2	CASSAPGGVNGYTF	TGTGCCAGCAGTGCCCCAGGAGGGGTCAATGGCTACACCTTC
TRBV5-4	once	TRBD2	TRBJ2-1	CASSLGTRENEQFF	TGTGCCAGCAGCTTGGGGACTAGGGAGAATGAGCAGTTCTTC
TRBV27	NA	NA	TRBJ2-1	CASRGDFISYNEQFF	TGTGCCAGCAGAGGCGACTTCATCTCCTACAATGAGCAGTTCTTC
TRBV29-1	NA	NA	TRBJ2-3	CSVAGRMGGTDTQYF	TGCAGCGTCGCCGGCCGGATGGGAGGCACAGATACGCAGTATTTT
TRBV7-3	few	NA	TRBJ1-5	CASSLDRRGGQPQHF	TGTGCCAGCAGCTTAGATCGCAGGGGTGGACAGCCCCAGCATTTT
TRBV28	NA	TRBD1	TRBJ1-5	CACATGRQPQHF	TGTGCCTGCGCGACAGGGAGGCAGCCCCAGCATTTT
TRBV7-8	NA	NA	TRBJ2-6	CASSSQTTGGANVLTF	TGTGCCAGCAGCTCCCAGACCACGGGGGGGGCCAACGTCCTGACTTTC
TRBV6-5	NA	NA	TRBJ1-1	CASSYSGVKRAFF	TGTGCCAGCAGTTACTCCGGGGTCAAAAGGGCTTTCTTT
TRBV6-5	NA	NA	TRBJ1-1	CATRVEEGTEAFF	TGTGCCACGCGGGTAGAGGAGGGCACTGAAGCTTTCTTT
TRBV6-4	NA	NA	TRBJ1-1	CASSLEINTEAFF	TGTGCCAGCAGTCTCGAGATTAACACTGAAGCTTTCTTT
TRBV12-3/TRBV12-4	NA	NA	TRBJ1-2	CASSLGSAGNTF	TGTGCCAGCAGTTTAGGCTCGGCAGGGAACACCTTC
TRBV5-1	NA	NA	TRBJ2-5	CASSWSWGFKETQYF	TGCGCCAGCAGCTGGTCGTGGGGCTTCAAAGAGACCCAGTACTTC
TRBV29-1	NA	NA	TRBJ2-3	CSVEGGSTDTQYF	TGCAGCGTTGAGGGCGGGAGCACAGATACGCAGTATTTT
TRBV6-1	NA	TRBD1	TRBJ2-3	CASSEGTGGADTQYF	TGTGCCAGCAGTGAAGGGACAGGGGGCGCAGATACGCAGTATTTT